One sample yielded the 13 T cell receptor beta chains listed below, sequenced in a study of shared clonotypes between healthy human individuals. Method: immunoSEQ multiplex PCR; TCRdb's copy keeps in-frame clones and lacks some. The data show 800,000 or so clones, around 96% seen once. CD8 cells classed as naive were CD45RO-negative and positively selected for CCR7, excluding terminally differentiated effector memory CD45RA+ cells. The sample taken for sequencing was naive CD8+ T cells sorted from blood. Receptors were obtained from a man aged 30-40 years in good health.

The chain employs TRBV15 and TRBJ2-7; D may be TRBD2 (5 bases). The germline CDR1 and CDR2 sequences are LNHNV and YYDKDF (reference sequence). The CDR3 extends over 15 amino acids. V was trimmed by 1 base and J by 7 bases, leaving 17 bases between them. The DNA for the CDR3 is TGTGCCACCAGCAGAGTGGCTTCGGGGTTATATGAGCAGTACTTC. This encodes CATSRVASGLYEQYF. Complete variable domain (other parts from reference TRBV15 and TRBJ2-7): DAMVIQNPRYQVTQFGKPVTLSCSQTLNHNVMYWYQQKSSQAPKLLFHYYDKDFNNEADTPDNFQSRRPNTSFCFLDIRSPGLGDTAMYLCATSRVASGLYEQYFGPGTRLTVT.

The chain combines TRBV5-6 with TRBJ2-5; 15 bases fit TRBD2. Trimming removed 4 bases from V and 2 bases from J; junction bases left unmatched: 12. The length of the CDR3 is 19 residues. Germline lookup yields CDR1 SGHDT and CDR2 YYEEEE. CDR3 in DNA: TGTGCCAGCAGCCCGGGACTAGCGGGAGGAATTGGTCGTCAAGAGACCCAGTACTTC. The encoded protein is CASSPGLAGGIGRQETQYF.

This chain uses TRBV5-1 with TRBJ1-3; D not certain. Germline V lookup: CDR1 SGHRS, CDR2 YFSETQ. Trimming removed 2 bases at V and 0 bases at J, with 3 bases between. The CDR3 totals 13 residues. The CDR3 here is CASSFDSGNTIYF. DNA of the CDR3: TGCGCCAGCAGCTTCGACTCTGGAAACACCATATATTTT.

Regarding this clone: This sample also contains other DNA sequences that code for the same CDR3. The CDR3 loop is CASSWTSGRAGDTGELFF. CDR3 bases: TGTGCCAGCAGCTGGACTAGCGGGAGGGCTGGAGACACCGGGGAGCTGTTTTTT. The chain has TRBV7-9 and TRBJ2-2, with TRBD2 matching 15 bases. The V gene end was trimmed by 4 bases and the J gene end by 3 bases; junction bases not matched to a gene: 6. Germline CDR1 is SEHNR and CDR2 is FQNEAQ (reference sequence). There are 18 residues in the CDR3.

The rearrangement links TRBV7-2 to TRBJ2-2; 7 bases are a match to TRBD2. The CDR3 has 17 residues. V lost 5 bases and J lost 1; bases outside the gene matches: 10. Germline V gives CDR1 SGHTA, CDR2 FQGNSA. The CDR3 coding sequence is TGTGCCAGCAGCCAACCCTCTCTAGCGGTGAACACCGGGGAGCTGTTTTTT. It specifies CASSQPSLAVNTGELFF.

The rearrangement uses TRBV11-2 and TRBJ2-1; the match to TRBD2 covers 7 bases. The germline CDR1 and CDR2 sequences are SGHAT and FQNNGV. The CDR3 spans 16 residues. V shed 8 bases and J 0 bases; nucleotides not matched to a gene: 10. For the CDR3, the DNA is TGTGCCAGCGGAAATCTAGCGGCAAGCTCCTACAATGAGCAGTTCTTC. Translation: CASGNLAASSYNEQFF.

The J gene is TRBJ2-7, the V gene TRBV7-3, with 7 nucleotides matching TRBD2. Unmatched junction bases numbered 9, after V lost 6 bases and J lost 7 bases. Germline values: CDR1 SGHTA, CDR2 FQGTGA. This CDR3 region has 13 residues. DNA for the CDR3: TGTGCCAGCAGTTCAAGCGGGACTACAGAGCAGTACTTC. Protein product: CASSSSGTTEQYF.

This clone occurred a few times. The V and J genes are TRBV19 and TRBJ1-5, with 8 bases lining up with TRBD1. J lost 11 bases, V lost 3 bases, and 12 bases had no gene match. CDR1 LNHDA and CDR2 SQIVND come from the germline V gene (reference sequence). This CDR3 region has 15 residues. The CDR3 loop is CASSMAPGGARAQHF. CDR3 bases: TGTGCCAGTAGTATGGCCCCAGGGGGCGCTCGGGCCCAGCATTTT.

The rearrangement uses TRBV27 and TRBJ2-1, with D possibly TRBD1 on 5 matching bases. The CDR3 runs to 14 residues. V was trimmed by 2 bases and J by 8 bases, leaving 13 bases between them. Germline values: CDR1 MNHEY, CDR2 SMNVEV (reference sequence). CDR3 DNA: TGTGCCAGCAGTTTACTAGGGGCGGACGATGAGCAGTTCTTC. Translated, it gives CASSLLGADDEQFF.

This clone came up once. This chain links TRBV4-3 with TRBJ2-7, with a weak D call TRBD2 (5 bases). CDR3 size: 17 residues. CDR1 is LGHNA and CDR2 is YSLEER in the germline V gene. V lost 1 base, J lost 4 bases, and 20 bases lay in between. CDR3 in amino acids: CASSQVATTRQEYEQYF. In DNA, the CDR3 is TGCGCCAGCAGCCAAGTGGCGACTACCCGCCAGGAGTACGAGCAGTACTTC.

This rearrangement joins TRBV5-1 to TRBJ2-2; TRBD1 is a possible D gene (7 bases). This CDR3 region has 13 residues. Trimming took off 4 bases at V and 6 bases at J, with 10 bases between the two ends. Germline V gives CDR1 SGHRS, CDR2 YFSETQ. The CDR3, as DNA: TGCGCCAGCAGCGCCAGGGGGGCCGGGGAGCTGTTTTTT. Translating gives CASSARGAGELFF. Looking up the rest from reference TRBV5-1 and TRBJ2-2 gives the full variable domain: KAGVTQTPRYLIKTRGQQVTLSCSPISGHRSVSWYQQTPGQGLQFLFEYFSETQRNKGNFPGRFSGRQFSNSRSEMNVSTLELGDSALYLCASSARGAGELFFGEGSRLTVL.

The CDR3 sequence is CASSYGAGAYNEQFF. CDR3 DNA sequence: TGTGCCAGCAGTTACGGAGCGGGAGCGTACAATGAGCAGTTCTTC. The V call is TRBV6-5, the J call TRBJ2-1, with 8 bases lining up with TRBD2. CDR3 length: 15 residues. V gave up 2 bases and J gave up 4 bases; unmatched junction bases: 4. CDR1 and CDR2 from the germline V gene are MNHEY and SVGAGI.

This clone was observed once. The J gene is TRBJ1-1, the V gene TRBV29-1; 9 bases fit TRBD1. The V gene end was trimmed by 0 bases and the J gene end by 6 bases; junction bases not matched to a gene: 11. The V gene's germline CDR1 is SQVTM and CDR2 ANQGSEA. The CDR3 is 16 amino acids. The CDR3 region is CSVEDLPGQGSAEAFF. The CDR3 DNA reads TGCAGCGTTGAAGATTTACCGGGACAGGGATCCGCTGAAGCTTTCTTT.